One sample yielded the 6 T cell receptor beta chains listed below, sequenced in a study of cytomegalovirus exposure and HLA in healthy donors. PCR used 60 Vbeta primers and 13 Jbeta primers. Sequencing used immunoSEQ multiplex PCR; TCRdb keeps in-frame clones, though not all of them. This table holds just under 95,000 clones, approximately 84% found once. The sample taken for sequencing was PBMCs. The receptors shown here come from a woman between 18 and 29 years old in good health and CMV-seropositive.

V usage is TRBV5-8 and J usage is TRBJ2-1; 7 nucleotides agree with TRBD1. CDR1 is SGHTS and CDR2 is YDEGEE in the germline V gene. CDR3 length equals 13 residues. V shed 4 bases, J shed 3 bases, and the junction held 1 base outside the gene matches. CDR3 sequence reads: CASSRDSYNEQFF. The CDR3 DNA is TGTGCCAGCAGCCGGGACAGCTACAATGAGCAGTTCTTC.

The chain links TRBV9 to TRBJ2-1; TRBD2 matches 9 bases. Germline CDR1 is SGDLS and CDR2 is YYNGEE. This CDR3 region has 15 residues. V was clipped by 3 bases and J by 13 bases; unmatched bases: 14. The CDR3, as DNA: TGTGCCAGCAGCGGATCCGGGACTAGCAGTTGGTCTCAGTTCTTC. Translated: CASSGSGTSSWSQFF.

This chain links TRBV9 with TRBJ1-1, with unresolved D. The germline gives CDR1 SGDLS, CDR2 YYNGEE. V was shortened by 0 bases and J by 4 bases, with 10 bases between the two germline ends. This CDR3 spans 14 amino acids. The CDR3 DNA follows: TGTGCCAGCAGCGTAGACCGCCTAGGCACTGAAGCTTTCTTT. It encodes CASSVDRLGTEAFF.

The V call is TRBV6-5, the J call TRBJ2-2; D may be TRBD2 (5 bases). CDR3 size: 16 residues. V lost 1 base to trimming and J lost 0 bases, with 9 bases between them. Germline V gene data show CDR1 as MNHEY and CDR2 as SVGAGI. CDR3 region: CASSYYGGSNTGELFF. CDR3 nucleotides: TGTGCCAGCAGTTACTATGGCGGGTCGAACACCGGGGAGCTGTTTTTT.

The chain has TRBV4-1 and TRBJ2-1, with 9 bases matching TRBD1. The germline CDR1 and CDR2 sequences are MGHRA and YSYEKL. The CDR3 runs 17 residues. V lost 3 bases, J lost 3 bases, and 9 bases stayed unmatched. The CDR3 DNA reads TGCGCCAGCAGCCATGAGGACAGGGGTAATTACTACAATGAGCAGTTCTTC. Translating it yields CASSHEDRGNYYNEQFF.

The chain carries TRBV7-9 and TRBJ1-5; 7 nucleotides agree with TRBD1. The CDR3 is made up of 15 amino acids. Germline trimming cut 2 bases from V and 4 bases from J; bases unmatched to any gene: 5. Germline V CDR1 and CDR2: SEHNR, FQNEAQ (reference sequence). As DNA, the CDR3 is TGTGCCAGCAGCTTAAAGGGGGCGTCTAATCAGCCCCAGCATTTT. It yields the protein CASSLKGASNQPQHF. The whole variable domain, filled in from reference TRBV7-9 and TRBJ1-5, reads DTGVSQNPRHKITKRGQNVTFRCDPISEHNRLYWYRQTLGQGPEFLTYFQNEAQLEKSRLLSDRFSAERPKGSFSTLEIQRTEQGDSAMYLCASSLKGASNQPQHFGDGTRLSIL.